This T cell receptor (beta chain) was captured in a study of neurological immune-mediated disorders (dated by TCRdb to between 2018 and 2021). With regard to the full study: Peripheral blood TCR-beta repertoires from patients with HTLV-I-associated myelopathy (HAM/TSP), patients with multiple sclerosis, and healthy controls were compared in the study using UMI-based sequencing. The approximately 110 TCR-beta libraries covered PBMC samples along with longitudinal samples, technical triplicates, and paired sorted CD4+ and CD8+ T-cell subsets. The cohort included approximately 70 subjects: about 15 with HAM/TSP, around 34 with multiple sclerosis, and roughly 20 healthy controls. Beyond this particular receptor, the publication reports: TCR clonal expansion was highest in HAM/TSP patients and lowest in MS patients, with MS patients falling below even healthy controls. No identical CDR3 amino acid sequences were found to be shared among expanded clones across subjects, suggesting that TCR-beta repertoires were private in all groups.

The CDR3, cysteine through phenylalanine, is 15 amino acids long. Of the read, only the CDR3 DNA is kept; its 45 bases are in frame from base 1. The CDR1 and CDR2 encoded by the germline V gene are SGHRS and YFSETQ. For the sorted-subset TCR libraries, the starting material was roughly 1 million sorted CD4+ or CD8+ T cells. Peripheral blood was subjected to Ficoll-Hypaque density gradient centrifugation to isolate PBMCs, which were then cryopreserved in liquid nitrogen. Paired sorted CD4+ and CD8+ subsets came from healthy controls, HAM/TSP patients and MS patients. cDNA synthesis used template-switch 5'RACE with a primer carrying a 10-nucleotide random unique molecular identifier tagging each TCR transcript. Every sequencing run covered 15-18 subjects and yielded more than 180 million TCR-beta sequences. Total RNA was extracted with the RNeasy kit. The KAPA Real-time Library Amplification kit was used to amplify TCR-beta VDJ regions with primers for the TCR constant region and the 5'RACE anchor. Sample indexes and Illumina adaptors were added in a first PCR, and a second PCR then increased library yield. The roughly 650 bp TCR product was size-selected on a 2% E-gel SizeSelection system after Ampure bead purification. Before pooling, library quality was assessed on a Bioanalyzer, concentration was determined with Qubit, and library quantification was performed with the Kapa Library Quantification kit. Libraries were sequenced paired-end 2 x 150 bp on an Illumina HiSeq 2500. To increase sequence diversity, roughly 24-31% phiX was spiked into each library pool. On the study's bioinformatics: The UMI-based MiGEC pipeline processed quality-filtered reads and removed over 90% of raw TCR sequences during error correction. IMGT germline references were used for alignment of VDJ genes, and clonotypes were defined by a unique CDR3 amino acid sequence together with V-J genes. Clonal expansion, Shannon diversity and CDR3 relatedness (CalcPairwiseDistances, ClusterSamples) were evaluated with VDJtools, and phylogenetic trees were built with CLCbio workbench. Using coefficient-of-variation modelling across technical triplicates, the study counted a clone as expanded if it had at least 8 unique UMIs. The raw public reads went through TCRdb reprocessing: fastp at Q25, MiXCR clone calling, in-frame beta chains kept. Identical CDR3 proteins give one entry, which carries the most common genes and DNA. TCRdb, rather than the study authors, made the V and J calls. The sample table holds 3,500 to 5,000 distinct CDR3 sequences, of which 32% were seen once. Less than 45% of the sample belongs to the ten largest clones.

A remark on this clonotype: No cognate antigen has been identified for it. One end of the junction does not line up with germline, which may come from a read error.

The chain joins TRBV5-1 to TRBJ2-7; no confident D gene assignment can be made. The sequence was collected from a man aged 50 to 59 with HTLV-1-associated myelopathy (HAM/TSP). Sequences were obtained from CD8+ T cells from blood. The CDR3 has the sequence CASILAVGDSYEQYF. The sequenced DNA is TGCGCCAGCATCTTGGCGGTGGGCGACTCCTACGAGCAGTACTTC.